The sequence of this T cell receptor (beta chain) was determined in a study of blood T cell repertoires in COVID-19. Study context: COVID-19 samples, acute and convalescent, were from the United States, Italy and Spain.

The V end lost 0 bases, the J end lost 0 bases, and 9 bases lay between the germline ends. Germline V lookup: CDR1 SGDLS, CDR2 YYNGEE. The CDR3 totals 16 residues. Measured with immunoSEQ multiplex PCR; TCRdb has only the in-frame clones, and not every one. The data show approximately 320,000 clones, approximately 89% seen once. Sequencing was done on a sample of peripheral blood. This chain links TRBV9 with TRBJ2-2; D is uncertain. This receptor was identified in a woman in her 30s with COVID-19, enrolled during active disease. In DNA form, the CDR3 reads TGTGCCAGCAGCGTAGGAACTGTCGCGAACACCGGGGAGCTGTTTTTT. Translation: CASSVGTVANTGELFF.